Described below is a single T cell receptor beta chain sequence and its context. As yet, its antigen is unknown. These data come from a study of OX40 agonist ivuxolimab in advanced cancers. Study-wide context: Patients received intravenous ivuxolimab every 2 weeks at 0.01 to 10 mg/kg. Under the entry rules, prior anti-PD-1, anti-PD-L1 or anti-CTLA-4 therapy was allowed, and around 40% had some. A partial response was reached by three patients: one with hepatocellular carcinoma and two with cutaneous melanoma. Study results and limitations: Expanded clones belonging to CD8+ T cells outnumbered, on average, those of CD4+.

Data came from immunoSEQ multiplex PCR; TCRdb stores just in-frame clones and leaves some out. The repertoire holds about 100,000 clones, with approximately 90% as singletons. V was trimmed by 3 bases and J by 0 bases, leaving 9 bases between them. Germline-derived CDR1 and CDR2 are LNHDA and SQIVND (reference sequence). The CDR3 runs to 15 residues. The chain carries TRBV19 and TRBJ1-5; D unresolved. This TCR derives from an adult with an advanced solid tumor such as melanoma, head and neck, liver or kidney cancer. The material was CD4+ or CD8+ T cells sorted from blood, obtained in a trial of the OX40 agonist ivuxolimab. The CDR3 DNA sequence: TGTGCCAGTAGTATTGAAGATCGTAGCAATCAGCCCCAGCATTTT. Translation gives CASSIEDRSNQPQHF.